Shown below are 20 T cell receptor beta chains from a single sample sequenced in a study of cytomegalovirus exposure and HLA in healthy donors. The PCR made use of 60 Vbeta and 13 Jbeta primers. Assay used: immunoSEQ multiplex PCR; TCRdb lists only in-frame clones, some missing. The table has about 200,000 clones, 75% to 90% seen once. Sequenced material: PBMCs. All receptors derive from a boy under 10 years old in good health and CMV-seronegative.

CDR3 protein: CATLWGLNSPLHF. DNA of the CDR3: TGTGCCACCCTCTGGGGCCTTAATTCACCCCTCCACTTT. The chain has TRBV2 and TRBJ1-6; TRBD1 might be the D (5 bases). Germline V gene lookup returns CDR1 SNHLY and CDR2 FYNNEI. V lost 10 bases and J 6 bases, leaving 13 bases between the germline ends. The CDR3 extends over 13 amino acids.

V usage is TRBV5-1 and J usage is TRBJ1-1, with D perhaps matching TRBD1 (6 bases). V dropped 5 bases and J dropped 7 bases, with 18 bases sitting between them. Germline V gene data show CDR1 as SGHRS and CDR2 as YFSETQ. This CDR3 has 14 residues. CDR3 bases: TGCGCCAGCAGATACCAGTGGGACACGCTTGAAGCTTTCTTT. Amino acid sequence: CASRYQWDTLEAFF. The full variable domain, rest sourced from reference TRBV5-1 and TRBJ1-1, is KAGVTQTPRYLIKTRGQQVTLSCSPISGHRSVSWYQQTPGQGLQFLFEYFSETQRNKGNFPGRFSGRQFSNSRSEMNVSTLELGDSALYLCASRYQWDTLEAFFGQGTRLTVV.

This clone was recorded only once. V and J are TRBV28 and TRBJ1-1, with a possible D match to TRBD1 (5 bases). CDR1 is MDHEN and CDR2 is SYDVKM in the germline V gene. Trimming cost V 2 bases and J 1 base, with 11 bases left between them. This CDR3 spans 15 amino acids. CDR3 DNA: TGTGCCAGCAGTTTAGGGGGGATTAAGAACACTGAAGCTTTCTTT. This translates into CASSLGGIKNTEAFF.

V and J are TRBV9 and TRBJ1-4; D possibly corresponds to TRBD1 (6 bases). The CDR3 consists of 16 residues. The ends were cut back, 0 bases at V and 8 bases at J, with 17 bases in the middle. The germline V gene has CDR1 SGDLS and CDR2 YYNGEE. CDR3 coding DNA: TGTGCCAGCAGCGTAGGCACAGGGAGCTTTGGCGAAAAACTGTTTTTT. Its translation: CASSVGTGSFGEKLFF. Based on the CDR3 plus reference TRBV9 and TRBJ1-4, the full variable domain is DSGVTQTPKHLITATGQRVTLRCSPRSGDLSVYWYQQSLDQGLQFLIQYYNGEERAKGNILERFSAQQFPDLHSELNLSSLELGDSALYFCASSVGTGSFGEKLFFGSGTQLSVL.

The chain joins TRBV5-8 to TRBJ1-3; the match to TRBD1 covers 7 bases. V lost 4 bases, J lost 2 bases, and 3 bases stayed unmatched. Looked up from germline, CDR1 is SGHTS and CDR2 is YDEGEE. The CDR3 is 14 amino acids. The CDR3 is CASSLDRAGNTIYF. DNA of the CDR3: TGTGCCAGCAGCCTAGACAGGGCTGGAAACACCATATATTTT.

The rearrangement links TRBV23-1 to TRBJ2-6; 7 bases align to TRBD1. TRBV23-1 qualifies as an ORF whose function is uncertain. The CDR3 spans 18 residues. The trim removed 8 bases at V and 0 bases at J, leaving 13 bases unmatched. In DNA, the CDR3 is TGCGCCAGCTCCAGGGAAGGGACAGTGAACTCTGGGGCCAACGTCCTGACTTTC. Amino acid sequence: CASSREGTVNSGANVLTF.

Only one count was recorded for this clone. The chain combines TRBV18 with TRBJ2-2, with TRBD2 as a possible D gene (6 bases). Germline values: CDR1 KGHSH, CDR2 LQKENI. The CDR3 totals 16 residues. Trimming took off 0 bases at V and 3 bases at J, with 11 bases between the two ends. The CDR3, as DNA: TGTGCCAGCTCACCACCAACCAGCGGGTACACCGGGGAGCTGTTTTTT. It is translated as CASSPPTSGYTGELFF.

The rearrangement joins TRBV2 to TRBJ1-5, with a tentative D call TRBD1 (5 bases). The ends were cut back, 2 bases at V and 7 bases at J, with 9 bases in the middle. CDR1 SNHLY and CDR2 FYNNEI come from the germline V gene. The CDR3 runs 13 residues. The CDR3: CASSELGGQPQHF. Written as DNA, the CDR3 is TGTGCCAGCAGTGAACTTGGGGGGCAGCCCCAGCATTTT.

The chain combines TRBV5-1 with TRBJ2-5; 7 positions agree with TRBD1. Germline assignment: CDR1 SGHRS and CDR2 YFSETQ. CDR3 length equals 19 residues. Trimming removed 2 bases from V and 2 bases from J; junction bases left unmatched: 18. CDR3 region: CASSFVSGSGTAFQETQYF. The CDR3 region has the DNA TGCGCCAGCAGCTTCGTCTCTGGGTCTGGGACAGCTTTTCAAGAGACCCAGTACTTC.

The V gene is TRBV30, the J gene TRBJ1-6; TRBD1 is a possible D gene (6 bases). V was trimmed by 3 bases and J by 7 bases, leaving 13 bases between them. CDR3 length: 14 residues. The germline V gene encodes CDR1 GTSNPN and CDR2 SVGIG (reference sequence). Here the CDR3 DNA reads TGTGCCTGGAGGGGGGGGGCCGGAAATTCACCCCTCCACTTT. It yields the protein CAWRGGAGNSPLHF.

The gene calls are TRBV27 and TRBJ2-7; 9 bases map to TRBD1. Trimming cost V 3 bases and J 4 bases; bases outside gene matches: 4. Germline V gene lookup returns CDR1 MNHEY and CDR2 SMNVEV (reference sequence). The CDR3 is 14 residues long. The CDR3 sequence is CASSLGTGRYEQYF. The CDR3 DNA sequence: TGTGCCAGCAGTTTGGGGACAGGGAGGTACGAGCAGTACTTC.

The genes are TRBV29-1 and TRBJ1-1; 9 bases match TRBD1. Looked up from germline, CDR1 is SQVTM and CDR2 is ANQGSEA. J gave up 2 bases and V 7 bases, and 11 bases lay outside the gene matches. This CDR3 spans 15 amino acids. CDR3 region: CSGLDRGGKNTEAFF. As DNA, the CDR3 is TGCAGCGGACTTGACAGGGGGGGGAAAAACACTGAAGCTTTCTTT.

The sample holds one count of this clone. This chain joins TRBV7-9 and TRBJ1-1; 10 bases are a match to TRBD1. CDR3 length: 16 residues. V was pared by 5 bases and J by 1 base, with 7 bases of the junction left unmatched. Germline V lookup: CDR1 SEHNR, CDR2 FQNEAQ (reference sequence). CDR3 protein: CASSTRQGAGNTEAFF. For the CDR3, the DNA is TGTGCCAGCAGCACCCGACAGGGGGCCGGGAACACTGAAGCTTTCTTT.

This clone was counted once. The rearrangement joins TRBV19 to TRBJ2-7; the match to TRBD1 covers 9 bases. The CDR3 totals 14 residues. The V segment lost 6 bases and the J segment 4 bases; nucleotides outside the gene matches: 7. Germline V CDR1 and CDR2: LNHDA, SQIVND (reference sequence). The CDR3 is CASSRDRVGYEQYF. Written as DNA, the CDR3 is TGTGCCAGTAGCCGGGACAGGGTGGGGTACGAGCAGTACTTC.

This clone appeared a few times. The CDR3: CASSPVSGNTIYF. As DNA, the CDR3 is TGCGCCAGCAGCCCTGTCTCTGGAAACACCATATATTTT. The chain carries TRBV4-1 and TRBJ1-3; D gene ambiguous. The V gene's germline CDR1 is MGHRA and CDR2 YSYEKL. The CDR3 runs to 13 residues. With 4 bases removed from V and 0 bases from J, the gap between germline ends came to 4 bases.

The chain couples TRBV6-1 to TRBJ1-5, with a tentative D call TRBD1 (5 bases). Germline V gene data show CDR1 as MNHNS and CDR2 as SASEGT. The ends were cut back, 8 bases at V and 4 bases at J, with 15 bases in the middle. CDR3 length equals 14 residues. The CDR3 here is CASEARVGNQPQHF. The CDR3 bases are TGTGCCAGCGAGGCCAGGGTCGGGAATCAGCCCCAGCATTTT.

This rearrangement joins TRBV25-1 to TRBJ2-3, with D maybe TRBD1 (5 bases). The length of the CDR3 is 15 residues. Germline assignment: CDR1 MGHDK and CDR2 SYGVNS. Trimming removed 8 bases at V and 2 bases at J, with 17 bases between. The CDR3: CASRAIGGATDTQYF. The CDR3 nucleotides read TGTGCCAGCCGGGCGATTGGTGGGGCCACAGATACGCAGTATTTT. Variable domain in full (rest from reference TRBV25-1 and TRBJ2-3): EADIYQTPRYLVIGTGKKITLECSQTMGHDKMYWYQQDPGMELHLIHYSYGVNSTEKGDLSSESTVSRIRTEHFPLTLESARPSHTSQYLCASRAIGGATDTQYFGPGTRLTVL.

The chain links TRBV5-6 to TRBJ2-1, with D possibly matching TRBD2 (5 bases). From germline, CDR1 is SGHDT and CDR2 YYEEEE. The V and J ends lost 4 bases and 3 bases respectively, with 17 bases between them. This CDR3 region has 16 residues. The CDR3 sequence: CASSPTRANLYNEQFF. CDR3 nucleotide sequence: TGTGCCAGCAGCCCTACGAGGGCTAATCTCTACAATGAGCAGTTCTTC.

V gene TRBV6-1 combines with J gene TRBJ1-2, with 9 nucleotides matching TRBD1. J lost 8 bases, V lost 2 bases, and 15 bases had no gene match. The CDR3 covers 17 residues. CDR1 and CDR2 (germline): MNHNS, SASEGT. As DNA, the CDR3 is TGTGCCAGCAGTGAATCCCGCCGGACAGGGGTACGGCACGGCTACACCTTC. This translates into CASSESRRTGVRHGYTF.

This chain links TRBV28 with TRBJ2-1; 10 positions match TRBD2. V lost 6 bases, J lost 2 bases, and 19 bases stayed unmatched. The CDR3 runs to 20 residues. The germline CDR1 and CDR2 sequences are MDHEN and SYDVKM. The DNA for the CDR3 is TGTGCCAGCAGCTCAACAGGCGTACGGTTAGCGGGAGGAACCTACAATGAGCAGTTCTTC. Residues: CASSSTGVRLAGGTYNEQFF.